The sample holds a few counts of the clone carrying this T cell receptor (beta chain). The entry originates in a study of blood T cell repertoires in COVID-19. Trimming removed 4 bases from V and 3 bases from J; junction bases left unmatched: 5. Germline V CDR1 and CDR2: LGHDT, YNNKEL (reference sequence). This CDR3 contains 15 residues. Here immunoSEQ multiplex PCR was the method, and the copy in TCRdb shows in-frame clones only, minus some. The repertoire holds about 120,000 clones, with around 83% as singletons. This sequence was found in a woman aged 60-75 years with COVID-19, enrolled during active disease. The material sequenced was peripheral blood. The genes are TRBV3-1 (or the pseudogene TRBV3-2) and TRBJ1-1; the match to TRBD1 covers 10 bases. As DNA, the CDR3 is TGTGCCAGCAGCCTCCCCGGGACAGGGGACACTGAAGCTTTCTTT. Residues: CASSLPGTGDTEAFF.